Listed below are T cell receptor beta chains from one sample, sequenced in a study of cytomegalovirus exposure and HLA in healthy donors. The protocol was immunoSEQ multiplex PCR, while the TCRdb copy is restricted to in-frame clones and leaves out a portion. The repertoire holds 150,000 to 180,000 clones, with 75% to 90% as singletons. The sequencing sample was made of PBMCs. These receptors originate from a man younger than 35 in good health and CMV-seropositive. The conserved cysteine and the conserved F or W are not part of the CDR3 here. The order of the fields is V gene, J gene, CDR3 protein.

v_gene: TRBV27
j_gene: TRBJ2-1
CDR3aa: ASSFSLPGGAEQF

v_gene: TRBV9
j_gene: TRBJ2-1
CDR3aa: ASSVGPEGSYNEQF

v_gene: TRBV4-1
j_gene: TRBJ2-3
CDR3aa: ASSQGTSGGTDTQY

v_gene: TRBV20-1
j_gene: TRBJ1-4
CDR3aa: STGDEKLF

v_gene: TRBV6-1
j_gene: TRBJ1-2
CDR3aa: ASSTGSGYT

v_gene: TRBV5-4
j_gene: TRBJ1-1
CDR3aa: ASSRDPGRENTEAF

v_gene: TRBV10-2
j_gene: TRBJ2-7
CDR3aa: ASSDNRGTYEQY

v_gene: TRBV6-5
j_gene: TRBJ2-5
CDR3aa: ASSYLRGGRETQY

v_gene: TRBV19
j_gene: TRBJ2-2
CDR3aa: ASSIAFGTGELF

v_gene: TRBV7-2
j_gene: TRBJ2-5
CDR3aa: ASSLGPGRRGETQY

v_gene: TRBV7-9
j_gene: TRBJ2-3
CDR3aa: ASSLLAASTDTQY

v_gene: TRBV18
j_gene: TRBJ1-6
CDR3aa: ASSPPGRGSVNSPLH

v_gene: TRBV9
j_gene: TRBJ1-3
CDR3aa: ASSAPRDNSGNTIY

v_gene: TRBV5-1
j_gene: TRBJ2-3
CDR3aa: ASIAKVAGAGGSDTQY

v_gene: TRBV7-9
j_gene: TRBJ2-1
CDR3aa: ASSPRRDEYNEQF

v_gene: TRBV5-1
j_gene: TRBJ2-3
CDR3aa: ASSFAGGTDTQY

v_gene: TRBV7-2
j_gene: TRBJ2-5
CDR3aa: ASSLAGGLAGAETQY

v_gene: TRBV4-2
j_gene: TRBJ2-6
CDR3aa: ASSPAGSSGANVLT

v_gene: TRBV7-6
j_gene: TRBJ2-5
CDR3aa: ASSPSAAGQGTQY

v_gene: TRBV6-8
j_gene: TRBJ2-1
CDR3aa: ASTSGLAGHNEQF

v_gene: TRBV6-6
j_gene: TRBJ1-2
CDR3aa: ASSSAGNYGYT

v_gene: TRBV19
j_gene: TRBJ1-2
CDR3aa: ASSGREGGYT

v_gene: TRBV9
j_gene: TRBJ1-2
CDR3aa: ASSPTRGNYGYT

v_gene: TRBV7-6
j_gene: TRBJ2-3
CDR3aa: ASSLGLAATQY

v_gene: TRBV7-3
j_gene: TRBJ2-2
CDR3aa: ASSYSSDTGELF

v_gene: TRBV2
j_gene: TRBJ2-1
CDR3aa: ASGRLATVYNEQF

v_gene: TRBV27
j_gene: TRBJ1-2
CDR3aa: ASSLSGQSGYT

v_gene: TRBV6-1
j_gene: TRBJ1-5
CDR3aa: ASSEGGQGAWQPQH

v_gene: TRBV10-2
j_gene: TRBJ1-2
CDR3aa: ASSESGSYGYT

v_gene: TRBV6-5
j_gene: TRBJ2-2
CDR3aa: ASIGTGNTGELF

v_gene: TRBV5-6
j_gene: TRBJ2-7
CDR3aa: ASSLSHEQY

v_gene: TRBV29-1
j_gene: TRBJ1-1
CDR3aa: SVREDTNTEAF

v_gene: TRBV4-3
j_gene: TRBJ2-6
CDR3aa: ASSQNPPALEGSGANVLT

v_gene: TRBV4-2
j_gene: TRBJ1-2
CDR3aa: ASSQSGTGVSYT

v_gene: TRBV18
j_gene: TRBJ2-1
CDR3aa: ASSPPSAGGPYNEQF

v_gene: TRBV15
j_gene: TRBJ1-5
CDR3aa: ATSRAEELGRQPQH

v_gene: TRBV18
j_gene: TRBJ2-7
CDR3aa: ASSPRGGPYEQY

v_gene: TRBV7-9
j_gene: TRBJ1-1
CDR3aa: ASSLSGQGRSTEAF

v_gene: TRBV5-4
j_gene: TRBJ2-3
CDR3aa: ASSLGLRTDTQY

v_gene: TRBV19
j_gene: TRBJ1-6
CDR3aa: ASSMRDNSPLH

v_gene: TRBV9
j_gene: TRBJ1-4
CDR3aa: ASSVTGGAGEKLF

v_gene: TRBV5-5
j_gene: TRBJ1-2
CDR3aa: ASSLGGTGRNYGYT

v_gene: TRBV2
j_gene: TRBJ1-3
CDR3aa: ASSEGYNGNTIY

v_gene: TRBV27
j_gene: TRBJ1-2
CDR3aa: ASGDRGGGYT

v_gene: TRBV7-2
j_gene: TRBJ1-2
CDR3aa: ASSLHQGPGGYT

v_gene: TRBV9
j_gene: TRBJ1-2
CDR3aa: ASSGQDRGTNYGYT

v_gene: TRBV4-1
j_gene: TRBJ2-3
CDR3aa: ASSQGRGAGRTDTQY

v_gene: TRBV5-8
j_gene: TRBJ2-7
CDR3aa: ASSSDGTESYEQY

v_gene: TRBV5-4
j_gene: TRBJ1-1
CDR3aa: ASSLSNTEAF

v_gene: TRBV4-1
j_gene: TRBJ2-2
CDR3aa: ASSLHAWGLAGELF

v_gene: TRBV5-1
j_gene: TRBJ2-5
CDR3aa: ASSYLAGGDETQY

v_gene: TRBV19
j_gene: TRBJ1-5
CDR3aa: ASSLSGTGGWEPQH

v_gene: TRBV6-5
j_gene: TRBJ1-5
CDR3aa: ASSYSLGQGSQH

v_gene: TRBV18
j_gene: TRBJ1-2
CDR3aa: ASSPFDRAFGYGYT